Listed below are T cell receptor beta chains from one sample, sequenced in a study of beta chain features in type 1 diabetes. The table came from immunoSEQ multiplex PCR; TCRdb's copy has only in-frame clones and leaves some out. Of 860,000 or so clones in the sample, under 20% were seen once. Sequences were obtained from naive CD4+ T cells from blood. The receptors derive from a woman aged 18-29 years in good health. The CDR3 runs from the conserved cysteine through the conserved F or W. Fields, in order: clone size, V gene, J gene, CDR3 protein. For some rows the clone size is stated as once, few or many, or as a class when expanded; others skip it.

.	TRBV28	TRBJ2-7	CASSPAVPGEQYF
.	TRBV28	TRBJ1-1	CASRLDGRNTEAFF
.	TRBV30	TRBJ2-4	CASRDGRAWGIQYF
few	TRBV4-2	TRBJ2-7	CASSQYRESYEQYF
.	TRBV4-3	TRBJ2-3	CASSQEGQGMTTQYF
few	TRBV29-1	TRBJ1-3	CSVVSSGNTIYF
.	TRBV28	TRBJ2-4	CASSQMGTKNIQYF
few	TRBV6-6	TRBJ2-3	CASTQVGPDTQYF
.	TRBV7-2	TRBJ1-2	CASSFLITGVGGYTF
.	TRBV27	TRBJ2-1	CASSSIPRGNEQFF
few	TRBV11-2	TRBJ2-2	CASSLEVSGELFF
few	TRBV10-3	TRBJ2-4	CAIGNAKNIQYF
few	TRBV7-9	TRBJ2-4	CASSFPTGYKNIQYF
few	TRBV7-2	TRBJ2-1	CAGRGVEGYYNEQFF
few	TRBV11-2	TRBJ2-5	CASSSFSETQYF
.	TRBV4-2	TRBJ2-1	CASSLEFLAGGYNEQFF
.	TRBV7-9	TRBJ2-3	CASSGLAGLDTQYF
.	TRBV6-6	TRBJ1-4	CASSLPGQGMEKLFF
few	TRBV7-2	TRBJ2-7	CASSLVDFSYEQYF
few	TRBV7-2	TRBJ2-1	CASSLAAASYNEQFF
few	TRBV7-2	TRBJ2-7	CASSMGTGRRNEQYF
.	TRBV4-1	TRBJ2-2	CASSHRDRDWELFF
.	TRBV7-2	TRBJ2-5	CASGRDRMEETQYF
.	TRBV4-3	TRBJ2-1	CASSRNRGAYNEQFF
few	TRBV9	TRBJ2-2	CASSVGASLAPGELFF
few	TRBV28	TRBJ2-7	CASSLNPSLYEQYF
few	TRBV7-9	TRBJ1-2	CASSWNDGLSYTF
few	TRBV5-1	TRBJ2-1	CASSLISSYNEQFF
.	TRBV5-6	TRBJ1-1	CASSLVRRNTEAFF
.	TRBV27	TRBJ2-5	CASSLQPGAAGYQETQYF
.	TRBV19	TRBJ2-1	CASSRTVKQFGQFF
.	TRBV7-9	TRBJ2-3	CASSPQGALVADTQYF
.	TRBV28	TRBJ1-2	CASRPYPATTINYGYTF
few	TRBV18	TRBJ2-6	CASSPQGEANVLTF
few	TRBV28	TRBJ2-1	CASRGGWDFRAYNEQFF
.	TRBV28	TRBJ2-1	CASGNRDLGRNEQFF
few	TRBV7-2	TRBJ2-4	CASSQDRAGVAKNIQYF
.	TRBV11-2	TRBJ1-1	CASSLKGGTEAFF
few	TRBV7-3	TRBJ1-5	CASSTDRNQPQHF
.	TRBV6-1	TRBJ1-4	CASRRSTGGLVFF